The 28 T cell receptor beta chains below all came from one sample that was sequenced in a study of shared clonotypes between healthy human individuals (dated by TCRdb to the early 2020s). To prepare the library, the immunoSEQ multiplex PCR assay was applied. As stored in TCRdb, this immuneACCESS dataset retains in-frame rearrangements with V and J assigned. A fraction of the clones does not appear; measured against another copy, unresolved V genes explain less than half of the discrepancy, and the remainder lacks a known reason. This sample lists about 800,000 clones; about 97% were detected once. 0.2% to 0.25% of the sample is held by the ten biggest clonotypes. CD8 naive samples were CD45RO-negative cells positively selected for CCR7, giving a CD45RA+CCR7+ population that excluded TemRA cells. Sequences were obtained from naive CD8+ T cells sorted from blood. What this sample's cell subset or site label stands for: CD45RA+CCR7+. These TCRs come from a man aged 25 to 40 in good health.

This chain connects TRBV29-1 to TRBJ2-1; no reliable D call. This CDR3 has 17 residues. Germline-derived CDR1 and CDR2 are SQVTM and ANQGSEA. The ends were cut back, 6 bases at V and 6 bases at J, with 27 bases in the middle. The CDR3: CSVRSNPLDLMGNEQFF. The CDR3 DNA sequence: TGCAGCGTACGATCAAACCCACTCGATTTAATGGGCAATGAGCAGTTCTTC.

The CDR3 DNA sequence: TGTGCCAGCAGAAGGGGGCAGAAGAATGAAAAACTGTTTTTT. It codes for CASRRGQKNEKLFF. The chain carries TRBV19 and TRBJ1-4, with 7 nucleotides matching TRBD1. Trimming cost V 9 bases and J 5 bases; bases outside gene matches: 9. In germline, CDR1 is LNHDA, CDR2 SQIVND (reference sequence). The CDR3 covers 14 residues.

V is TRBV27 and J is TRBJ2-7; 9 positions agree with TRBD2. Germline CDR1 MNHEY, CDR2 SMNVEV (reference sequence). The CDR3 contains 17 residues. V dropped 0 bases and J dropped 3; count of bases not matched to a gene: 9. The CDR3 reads CASSLSASGNFRYEQYF. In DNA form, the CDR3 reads TGTGCCAGCAGTTTATCGGCTAGCGGGAATTTCCGCTACGAGCAGTACTTC.

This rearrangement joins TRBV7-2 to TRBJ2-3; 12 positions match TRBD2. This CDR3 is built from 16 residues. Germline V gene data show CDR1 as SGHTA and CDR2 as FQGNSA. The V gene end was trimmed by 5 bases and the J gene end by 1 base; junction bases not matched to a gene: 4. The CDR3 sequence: CASSVGLAGGTDTQYF. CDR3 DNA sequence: TGTGCCAGCAGCGTGGGACTAGCGGGTGGCACAGATACGCAGTATTTT.

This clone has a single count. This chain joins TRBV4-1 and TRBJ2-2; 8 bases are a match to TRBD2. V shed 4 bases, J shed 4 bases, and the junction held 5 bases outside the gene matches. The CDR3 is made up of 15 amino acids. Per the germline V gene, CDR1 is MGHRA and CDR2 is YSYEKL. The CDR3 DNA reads TGCGCCAGCAGCCGATCTAGCGGGTCCACCGGGGAGCTGTTTTTT. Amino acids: CASSRSSGSTGELFF.

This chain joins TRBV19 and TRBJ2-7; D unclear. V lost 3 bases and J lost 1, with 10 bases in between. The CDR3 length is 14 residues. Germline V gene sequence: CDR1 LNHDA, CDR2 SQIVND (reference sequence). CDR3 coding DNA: TGTGCCAGTAGTATGCCGGCAGCATCCTACGAGCAGTACTTC. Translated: CASSMPAASYEQYF.

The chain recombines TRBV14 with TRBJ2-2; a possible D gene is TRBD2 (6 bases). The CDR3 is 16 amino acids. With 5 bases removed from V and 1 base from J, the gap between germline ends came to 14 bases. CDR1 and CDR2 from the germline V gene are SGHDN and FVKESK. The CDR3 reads CASSGGGRQNTGELFF. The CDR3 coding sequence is TGTGCCAGCAGCGGCGGAGGGCGCCAGAACACCGGGGAGCTGTTTTTT.

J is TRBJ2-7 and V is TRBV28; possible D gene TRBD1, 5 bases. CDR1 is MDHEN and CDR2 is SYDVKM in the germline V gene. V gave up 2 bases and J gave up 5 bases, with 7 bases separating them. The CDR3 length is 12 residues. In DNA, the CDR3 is TGTGCCAGCAGTTTACAGGGTGACGAGCAGTACTTC. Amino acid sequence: CASSLQGDEQYF.

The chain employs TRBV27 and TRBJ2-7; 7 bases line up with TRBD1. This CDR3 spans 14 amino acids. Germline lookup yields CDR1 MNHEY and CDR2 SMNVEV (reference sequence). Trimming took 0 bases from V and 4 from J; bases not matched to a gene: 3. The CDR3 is CASSLSGQIYEQYF. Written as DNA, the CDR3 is TGTGCCAGCAGTTTATCGGGACAGATATACGAGCAGTACTTC.

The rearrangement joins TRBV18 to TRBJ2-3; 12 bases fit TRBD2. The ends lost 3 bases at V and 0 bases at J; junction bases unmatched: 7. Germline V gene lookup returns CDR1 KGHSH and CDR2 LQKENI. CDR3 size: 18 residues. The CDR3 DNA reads TGTGCCAGCTCACCTCCGGGACTAGCGGGTCCTAGCACAGATACGCAGTATTTT. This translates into CASSPPGLAGPSTDTQYF.

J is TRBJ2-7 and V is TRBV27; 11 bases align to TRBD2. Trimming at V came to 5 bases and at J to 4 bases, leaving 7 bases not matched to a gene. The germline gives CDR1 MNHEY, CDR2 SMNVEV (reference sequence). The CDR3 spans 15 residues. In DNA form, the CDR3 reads TGTGCCAGCAGTCGGAAGGGGACTAGCGGATACGAGCAGTACTTC. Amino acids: CASSRKGTSGYEQYF.

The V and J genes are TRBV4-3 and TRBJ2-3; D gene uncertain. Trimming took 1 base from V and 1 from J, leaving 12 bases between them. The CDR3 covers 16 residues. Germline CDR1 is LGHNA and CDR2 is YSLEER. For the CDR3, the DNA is TGCGCCAGCAGCCAAGCAAGGGTTGGACGCACAGATACGCAGTATTTT. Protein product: CASSQARVGRTDTQYF.

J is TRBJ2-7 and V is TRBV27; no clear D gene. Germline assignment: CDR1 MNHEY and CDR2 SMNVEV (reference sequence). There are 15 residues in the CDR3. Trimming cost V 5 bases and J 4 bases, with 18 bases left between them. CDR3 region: CASSPTPTRLYEQYF. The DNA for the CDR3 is TGTGCCAGCAGTCCCACTCCTACCAGACTTTACGAGCAGTACTTC.

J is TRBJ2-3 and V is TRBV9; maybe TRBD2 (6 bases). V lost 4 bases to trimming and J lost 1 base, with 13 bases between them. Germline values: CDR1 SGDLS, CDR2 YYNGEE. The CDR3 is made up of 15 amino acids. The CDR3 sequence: CASSPAAGRTDTQYF. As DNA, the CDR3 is TGTGCCAGCAGCCCCGCGGCGGGACGCACAGATACGCAGTATTTT. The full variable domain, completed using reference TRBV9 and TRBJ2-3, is DSGVTQTPKHLITATGQRVTLRCSPRSGDLSVYWYQQSLDQGLQFLIQYYNGEERAKGNILERFSAQQFPDLHSELNLSSLELGDSALYFCASSPAAGRTDTQYFGPGTRLTVL.

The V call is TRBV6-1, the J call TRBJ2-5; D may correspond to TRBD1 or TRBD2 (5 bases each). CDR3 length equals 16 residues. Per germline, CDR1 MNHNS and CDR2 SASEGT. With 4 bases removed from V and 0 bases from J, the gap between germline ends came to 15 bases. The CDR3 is CASSVRRGRYQETQYF. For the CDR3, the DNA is TGTGCCAGCAGTGTACGACGGGGCCGGTACCAAGAGACCCAGTACTTC.

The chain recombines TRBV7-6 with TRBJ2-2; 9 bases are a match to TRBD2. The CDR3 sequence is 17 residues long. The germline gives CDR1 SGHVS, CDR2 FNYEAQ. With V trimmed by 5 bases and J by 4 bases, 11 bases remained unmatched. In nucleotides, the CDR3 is TGTGCCAGCAGCCGTATAGCGGGAGATACGGGCACCGGGGAGCTGTTTTTT. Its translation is CASSRIAGDTGTGELFF.

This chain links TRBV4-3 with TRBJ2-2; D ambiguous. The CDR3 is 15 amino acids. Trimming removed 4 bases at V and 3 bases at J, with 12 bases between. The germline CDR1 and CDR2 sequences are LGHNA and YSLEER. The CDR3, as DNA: TGCGCCAGCAGCCGCTCGGGCAGTTACACCGGGGAGCTGTTTTTT. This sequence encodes CASSRSGSYTGELFF.

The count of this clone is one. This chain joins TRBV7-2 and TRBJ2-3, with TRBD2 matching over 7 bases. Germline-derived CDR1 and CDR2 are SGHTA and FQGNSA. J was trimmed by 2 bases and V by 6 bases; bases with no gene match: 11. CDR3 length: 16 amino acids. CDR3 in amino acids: CASRTPAGVITDTQYF. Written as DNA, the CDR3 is TGTGCCAGCAGGACTCCGGCGGGGGTGATCACAGATACGCAGTATTTT.

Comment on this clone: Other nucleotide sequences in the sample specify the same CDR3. In DNA form, the CDR3 reads TGCGCCAGCAGCTTGGGGCTAGCGGGAGAAGAGACCCAGTACTTC. The encoded protein is CASSLGLAGEETQYF. This chain uses TRBV5-1 with TRBJ2-5, with TRBD2 matching 10 bases. The CDR3 is 15 amino acids. J gave up 3 bases and V 0 bases, and 2 bases lay outside the gene matches. CDR1 is SGHRS and CDR2 is YFSETQ in the germline V gene.

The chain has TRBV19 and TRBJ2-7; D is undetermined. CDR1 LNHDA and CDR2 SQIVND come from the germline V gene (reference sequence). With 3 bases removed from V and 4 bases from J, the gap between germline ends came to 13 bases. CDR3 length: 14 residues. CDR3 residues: CASSITGLTYEQYF. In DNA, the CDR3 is TGTGCCAGTAGTATTACCGGGCTGACATACGAGCAGTACTTC.

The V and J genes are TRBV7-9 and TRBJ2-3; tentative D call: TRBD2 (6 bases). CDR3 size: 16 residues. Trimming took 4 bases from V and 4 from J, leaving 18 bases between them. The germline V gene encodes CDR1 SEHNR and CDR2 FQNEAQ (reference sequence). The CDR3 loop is CASSSLGGSEADTQYF. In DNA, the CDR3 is TGTGCCAGCAGCTCCTTAGGAGGGTCAGAGGCAGATACGCAGTATTTT.

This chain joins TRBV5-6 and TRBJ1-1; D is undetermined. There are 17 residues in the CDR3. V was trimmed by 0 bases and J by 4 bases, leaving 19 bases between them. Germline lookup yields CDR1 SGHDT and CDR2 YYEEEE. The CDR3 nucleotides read TGTGCCAGCAGCTTGGAAGGTCAGATGCAGTACTCCACTGAAGCTTTCTTT. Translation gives CASSLEGQMQYSTEAFF.

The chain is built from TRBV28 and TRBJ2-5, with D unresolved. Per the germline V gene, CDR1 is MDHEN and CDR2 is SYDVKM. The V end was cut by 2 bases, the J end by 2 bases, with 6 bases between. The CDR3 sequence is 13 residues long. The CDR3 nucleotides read TGTGCCAGCAGTTTAAGGAGACAAGAGACCCAGTACTTC. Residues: CASSLRRQETQYF.

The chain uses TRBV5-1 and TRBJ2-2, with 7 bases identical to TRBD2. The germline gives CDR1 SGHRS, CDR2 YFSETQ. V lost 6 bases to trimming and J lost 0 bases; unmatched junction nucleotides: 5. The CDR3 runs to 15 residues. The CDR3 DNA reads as TGCGCCAGCACACCGGGAGGAGCGAACACCGGGGAGCTGTTTTTT. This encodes CASTPGGANTGELFF.

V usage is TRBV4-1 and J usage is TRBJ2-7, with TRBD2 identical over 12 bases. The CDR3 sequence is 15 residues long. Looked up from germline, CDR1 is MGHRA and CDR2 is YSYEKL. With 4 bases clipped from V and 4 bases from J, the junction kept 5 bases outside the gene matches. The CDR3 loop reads CASSLRTSGVYEQYF. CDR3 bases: TGCGCCAGCAGCCTCAGGACTAGCGGGGTTTACGAGCAGTACTTC.

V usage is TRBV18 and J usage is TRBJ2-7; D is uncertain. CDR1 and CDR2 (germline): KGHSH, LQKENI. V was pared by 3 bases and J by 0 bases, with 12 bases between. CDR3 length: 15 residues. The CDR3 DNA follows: TGTGCCAGCTCACCGGACCTACTGAGCTCCTACGAGCAGTACTTC. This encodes CASSPDLLSSYEQYF.

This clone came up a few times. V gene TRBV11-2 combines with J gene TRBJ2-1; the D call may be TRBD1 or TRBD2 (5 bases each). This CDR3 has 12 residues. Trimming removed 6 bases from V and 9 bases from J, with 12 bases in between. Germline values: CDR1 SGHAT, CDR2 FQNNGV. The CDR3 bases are TGTGCCAGCAGTTTGCAGGGACGTGAGCAGTTCTTC. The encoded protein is CASSLQGREQFF.

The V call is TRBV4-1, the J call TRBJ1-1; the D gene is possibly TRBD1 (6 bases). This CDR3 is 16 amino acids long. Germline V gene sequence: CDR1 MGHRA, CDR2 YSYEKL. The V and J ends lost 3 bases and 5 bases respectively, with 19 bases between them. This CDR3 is CASSHSPAQGGTEAFF. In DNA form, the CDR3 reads TGCGCCAGCAGCCATAGCCCGGCACAGGGTGGGACTGAAGCTTTCTTT.